One sample yielded the 11 T cell receptor beta chains listed below, sequenced in a study of cytomegalovirus exposure and HLA in healthy donors. The study ran its PCR with 60 Vbeta and 13 Jbeta primers. Assay used: immunoSEQ multiplex PCR; TCRdb lists only in-frame clones, some missing. This sample has around 250,000 clones, with about 86% found just once. Sequencing was performed on PBMCs. The receptors stem from a woman aged 60 to 75 in good health and CMV-seropositive.

The chain couples TRBV5-8 to TRBJ2-1; maybe TRBD2 (5 bases). The ends were cut back, 3 bases at V and 10 bases at J, with 26 bases in the middle. This CDR3 region has 17 residues. Germline V lookup: CDR1 SGHTS, CDR2 YDEGEE. The CDR3 region is CASSWERTSGANAEQFF. Written as DNA, the CDR3 is TGTGCCAGCAGCTGGGAGCGGACTTCCGGAGCCAATGCGGAGCAGTTCTTC.

The V and J genes are TRBV7-9 and TRBJ2-3, with a weak D call TRBD1 (5 bases). Germline CDR1 reads SEHNR; CDR2 reads FQNEAQ (reference sequence). The CDR3 runs to 13 residues. V gave up 3 bases and J gave up 4 bases, with 8 bases separating them. The CDR3 spells CASSFAGSDTQYF. In DNA form, the CDR3 reads TGTGCCAGCAGCTTCGCAGGGTCAGATACGCAGTATTTT.

This rearrangement joins TRBV2 to TRBJ2-7; D uncertain. Germline CDR1 SNHLY, CDR2 FYNNEI. The CDR3 totals 12 residues. Trimming cost V 7 bases and J 1 base, with 8 bases left between them. CDR3 loop: CASNEASYEQYF. CDR3 DNA: TGTGCCAGCAACGAGGCGTCCTACGAGCAGTACTTC.

The chain uses TRBV4-2 and TRBJ2-2; tentatively, D is TRBD1 (5 bases). V was trimmed by 4 bases and J by 5 bases, leaving 11 bases between them. The CDR3 sequence is 14 residues long. The germline gives CDR1 LGHNA, CDR2 YNFKEQ. In DNA, the CDR3 is TGTGCCAGCAGCCGCTTGACAGTTACCGGGGAGCTGTTTTTT. It codes for CASSRLTVTGELFF.

V and J are TRBV27 and TRBJ1-5; 9 nucleotides match TRBD1. The junction had 6 bases not matched to a gene; V was cut back by 5 bases and J by 7 bases. This CDR3 has 14 amino acids. CDR1 and CDR2 (germline): MNHEY, SMNVEV (reference sequence). CDR3: CASSKRQGGQPQHF. The CDR3 nucleotides are TGTGCCAGCAGTAAAAGACAGGGGGGGCAGCCCCAGCATTTT.

The CDR3 spells CASKLEEGEQFF. The CDR3 DNA reads as TGTGCCAGCAAACTAGAAGAGGGAGAGCAGTTCTTC. The chain uses TRBV7-9 and TRBJ2-1; D is perhaps TRBD2 (5 bases). Trimming took off 7 bases at V and 10 bases at J, with 14 bases between the two ends. Looked up from germline, CDR1 is SEHNR and CDR2 is FQNEAQ (reference sequence). The CDR3 runs to 12 residues. Looking up the rest from reference TRBV7-9 and TRBJ2-1 gives the full variable domain: DTGVSQNPRHKITKRGQNVTFRCDPISEHNRLYWYRQTLGQGPEFLTYFQNEAQLEKSRLLSDRFSAERPKGSFSTLEIQRTEQGDSAMYLCASKLEEGEQFFGPGTRLTVL.

The rearrangement uses TRBV7-9 and TRBJ1-4, with a possible D match to TRBD1 (5 bases). V gave up 0 bases and J gave up 8 bases, with 19 bases separating them. Germline V lookup: CDR1 SEHNR, CDR2 FQNEAQ (reference sequence). The CDR3 totals 17 residues. The CDR3 DNA reads as TGTGCCAGCAGCTTAGCGAGGAGGGGAGGTGAGGAGGAAAAACTGTTTTTT. Its protein is CASSLARRGGEEEKLFF.

V gene TRBV4-1 combines with J gene TRBJ2-7; D may be TRBD1 (6 bases). Germline CDR1 is MGHRA and CDR2 is YSYEKL. V was shortened by 4 bases and J by 0 bases, with 13 bases between the two germline ends. The CDR3 has 15 residues. CDR3 in amino acids: CASSLTGTFSYEQYF. DNA of the CDR3: TGCGCCAGCAGCCTGACCGGGACATTCTCCTACGAGCAGTACTTC.

The chain carries TRBV5-8 and TRBJ1-5; D is unresolved. There are 15 residues in the CDR3. V gave up 0 bases and J gave up 7 bases, with 14 bases separating them. Germline values: CDR1 SGHTS, CDR2 YDEGEE. The CDR3 region is CASSLGPTPRQPQHF. DNA of the CDR3: TGTGCCAGCAGCTTGGGCCCAACCCCCAGGCAGCCCCAGCATTTT. Together with reference TRBV5-8 and TRBJ1-5, the CDR3 gives the full variable domain: EAGVTQSPTHLIKTRGQQATLRCSPISGHTSVYWYQQALGLGLQFLLWYDEGEERNRGNFPPRFSGRQFPNYSSELNVNALELEDSALYLCASSLGPTPRQPQHFGDGTRLSIL.

The chain joins TRBV6-1 to TRBJ2-3, with TRBD2 matching over 8 bases. Germline trimming cut 4 bases from V and 0 bases from J; bases unmatched to any gene: 3. This CDR3 is built from 15 residues. Germline V lookup: CDR1 MNHNS, CDR2 SASEGT. The CDR3 spells CASSAGLASTDTQYF. The CDR3 region has the DNA TGTGCCAGCAGTGCTGGACTAGCTAGCACAGATACGCAGTATTTT.

This sequence joins TRBV7-8 and TRBJ2-7; 11 bases match TRBD1. V lost 6 bases and J lost 5; bases outside the gene matches: 6. The CDR3 covers 14 residues. Germline-derived CDR1 and CDR2 are SGHVS and FQNEAQ. The CDR3 loop is CASSLGQGAHEQYF. The CDR3 bases are TGTGCCAGCAGTCTAGGACAGGGGGCCCACGAGCAGTACTTC.